There are a few counts of the clone carrying this T cell receptor (beta chain). Its antigen is unknown. Germline V lookup: CDR1 DFQATT, CDR2 SNEGSKA (reference sequence). The CDR3 runs to 15 residues. The germline V and J ends were trimmed by 2 bases and 0 bases, with 11 bases remaining between them. This record comes from a study of T cells in Graves' hyperthyroidism and ophthalmopathy. Study details: Peripheral blood sampling occurred at initial diagnosis, before any treatment. Study-level findings and limits: Appearing also in blood were most of the thyroid clonotypes expanded above 0.001.

TCR beta CDR3 regions were amplified from RNA transcripts. The primer set for the first-round RT-PCR of the TCR CDR3 was HTBI. TCRdb reanalysed the multiplex PCR reads using MiXCR and keeps one entry per CDR3 protein. This sample has 300,000 to 400,000 distinct CDR3 sequences, with approximately 15% found just once. Graves' hyperthyroidism showing no ophthalmopathy progression within 18 months was considered stable. Clinicians diagnosed patients from clinical symptoms, serum thyroxine and TRAb, thyroid ultrasound and orbital computed tomography. The sample comprised blood. The chain recombines TRBV20-1 with TRBJ2-1; D uncertain. The sequence was collected from a woman in her twenties or thirties with Graves' hyperthyroidism. CDR3 residues: CSARKLTSSYNEQFF. CDR3 coding DNA: TGCAGTGCTAGAAAACTGACGAGCTCCTACAATGAGCAGTTCTTC.